These T cell receptor beta chains were read from a single sample in a study of T cell responses to AZD1222 COVID-19 vaccine. TCRdb's table, derived via immunoSEQ multiplex PCR, lists solely in-frame clones and lacks some. The sample includes about 96,000 clones, roughly 90% seen only once; the top ten take under 30%. Sequencing used peripheral blood, obtained on day 0 of AZD1222 vaccination. Receptors were obtained from an adult in good health. Each CDR3 is given without its conserved first and last residue.

CDR3 protein,V gene,CDR3 length
AISERVYEQY,TRBV10-3,10
ASSGQNSYEQY,TRBV6-2/TRBV6-3,11
ASSPGGGPRNTIY,TRBV18,13
ASSSFVSYEQY,TRBV6-2/TRBV6-3,11
ASSVGDNNSPLH,TRBV9,12
AWSVSSRETQY,TRBV30,11
AISESQGVKGTEAF,TRBV10-3,14
SASAGAAGELF,TRBV20-1,11
ASSPWQGNEKLF,TRBV18,12
ASSPRGETQY,TRBV11-2,10
ASSSRGDWGINIQY,TRBV28,14
AWSWGYEQF,TRBV30,9
ASSFDRANEQF,TRBV7-3,11
ASKGMTLYNSPLH,TRBV19,13
ASRLAGATNEKLF,TRBV12-2,13
ASSEAGSSEQY,TRBV6-1,11
ASSQDSRLAVSPDNEQF,TRBV14,17
ASSYSPGANTGELF,TRBV6-6,14
ASSIVYRTVFTEAF,TRBV19,14
ASSVRTSGTDTQY,TRBV9,13
ASRKGPSTNEKLF,TRBV19,13
TSSQQGTGSNQPQH,TRBV1,14
ASSQEDYGYT,TRBV5-4,10
ASSPPQETQY,TRBV18,10
ASFSLASGRVGSGELF,TRBV7-8,16
ASSRDPSRDSSWETQY,TRBV14,16
ASSFPNSYTDTQY,TRBV28,13
ASWGGDYGYT,TRBV28,10
ASSRALAGVNTGELF,TRBV4-1,15
ASTKLLSSGNTIY,TRBV19,13
ASETGGGTYEQY,TRBV21-1,12
AAGGTGPYNEQF,TRBV6-5,12
ASSLEPPRSPLH,TRBV7-2,12
ASSLSHSGANVLT,TRBV28,13
ASTRGEGNEQF,TRBV9,11
ASSWTNNEQF,TRBV6-5,10
ASMQGPNTYEQY,TRBV5-1,12
ASSVGLAGGNYNEQF,TRBV9,15
ASSLIPGTQWPQH,TRBV5-1,13
ASTVLGGQAYEQY,TRBV6-6,13
ASSLIGDSGANVLT,TRBV7-3,14
ASSGTSGVYNEQF,TRBV19,13
ASSPDREQPQH,TRBV18,11